The clone carrying this T cell receptor (beta chain) was detected ten times or more. Its specificity is unknown. These data come from a study of T cell repertoires in cytomegalovirus infection. The wider study: It can be stated that public TCR beta signatures indicated CMV infection as well as a matching HLA type. Study-level points and caveats: Ex vivo responses were dominated by HLA-C-restricted CMV-specific TCR beta clonotypes. The cumulative frequency of public TCR beta families identified carriers of CMV plus the relevant HLA.

Each CDR3 protein is one row after TCRdb ran MiXCR on the reads. The sample comprises approximately 130,000 distinct CDR3 sequences, about 10% of which are singletons, and 10% rests with the top ten. The CDR3 consists of 13 residues. The V and J ends lost 9 bases and 4 bases, in that order; junction bases with no gene match: 3. Germline lookup yields CDR1 KGHDR and CDR2 SFDVKD. The source material was PBMCs. This sequence was found in a human donor in good health (CMV status not recorded). Some clones in this sample may be carry-over from other donors' samples. This sequence joins TRBV24-1 and TRBJ2-3, with TRBD2 identical over 10 bases. In nucleotides, the CDR3 is TGTGCCACCCGGGGGACTAGCGCAGATACGCAGTATTTT. It encodes CATRGTSADTQYF.